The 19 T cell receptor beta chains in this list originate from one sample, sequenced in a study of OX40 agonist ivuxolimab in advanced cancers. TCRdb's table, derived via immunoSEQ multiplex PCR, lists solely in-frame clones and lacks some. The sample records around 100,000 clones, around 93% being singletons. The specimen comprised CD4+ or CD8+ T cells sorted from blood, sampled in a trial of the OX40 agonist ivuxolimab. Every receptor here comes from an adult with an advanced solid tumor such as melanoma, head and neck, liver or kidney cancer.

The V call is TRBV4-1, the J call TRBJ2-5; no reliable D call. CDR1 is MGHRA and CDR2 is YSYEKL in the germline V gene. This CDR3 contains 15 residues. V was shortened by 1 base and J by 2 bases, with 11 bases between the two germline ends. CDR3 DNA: TGCGCCAGCAGCCAAGCTACTCCATTACAAGAGACCCAGTACTTC. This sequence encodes CASSQATPLQETQYF.

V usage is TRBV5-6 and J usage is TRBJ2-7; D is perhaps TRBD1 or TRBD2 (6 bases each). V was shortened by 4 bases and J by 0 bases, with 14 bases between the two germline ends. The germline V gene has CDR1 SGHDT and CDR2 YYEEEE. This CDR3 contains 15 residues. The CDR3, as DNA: TGTGCCAGCAGCCTTTGGAGGGGGAGCTCCTACGAGCAGTACTTC. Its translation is CASSLWRGSSYEQYF.

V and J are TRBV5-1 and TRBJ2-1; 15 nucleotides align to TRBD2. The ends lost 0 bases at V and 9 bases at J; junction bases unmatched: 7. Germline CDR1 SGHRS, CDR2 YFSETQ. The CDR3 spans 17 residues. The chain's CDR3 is CASSLAPGLAGGGEQFF. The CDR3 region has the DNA TGCGCCAGCAGCTTGGCCCCGGGACTAGCGGGAGGAGGTGAGCAGTTCTTC.

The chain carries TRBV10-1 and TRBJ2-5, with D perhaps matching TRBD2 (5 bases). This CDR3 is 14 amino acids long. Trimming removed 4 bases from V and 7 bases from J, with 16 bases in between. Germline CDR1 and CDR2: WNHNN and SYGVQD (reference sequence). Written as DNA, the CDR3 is TGCGCCAGCAGTGCCCGCCCGGACGCGGGGACCCAGTACTTC. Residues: CASSARPDAGTQYF.

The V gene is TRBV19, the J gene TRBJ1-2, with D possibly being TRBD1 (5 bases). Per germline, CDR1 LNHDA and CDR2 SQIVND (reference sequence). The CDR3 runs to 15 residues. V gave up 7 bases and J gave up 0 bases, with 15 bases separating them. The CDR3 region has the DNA TGTGCCAGTACCCTCAGAGGGGCAGCTAACTATGGCTACACCTTC. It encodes CASTLRGAANYGYTF. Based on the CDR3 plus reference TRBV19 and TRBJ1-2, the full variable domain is DGGITQSPKYLFRKEGQNVTLSCEQNLNHDAMYWYRQDPGQGLRLIYYSQIVNDFQKGDIAEGYSVSREKKESFPLTVTSAQKNPTAFYLCASTLRGAANYGYTFGSGTRLTVV.

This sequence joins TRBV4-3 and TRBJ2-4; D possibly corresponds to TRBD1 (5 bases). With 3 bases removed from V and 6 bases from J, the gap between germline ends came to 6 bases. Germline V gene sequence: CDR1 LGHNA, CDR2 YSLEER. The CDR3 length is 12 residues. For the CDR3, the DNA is TGCGCCAGCAGCCATGACAGAAACATTCAGTACTTC. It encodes CASSHDRNIQYF.

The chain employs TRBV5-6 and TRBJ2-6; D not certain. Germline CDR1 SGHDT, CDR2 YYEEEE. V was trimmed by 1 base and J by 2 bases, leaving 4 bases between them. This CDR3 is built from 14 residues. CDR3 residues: CASSLRTGANVLTF. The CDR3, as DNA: TGTGCCAGCAGCTTGAGGACTGGGGCCAACGTCCTGACTTTC. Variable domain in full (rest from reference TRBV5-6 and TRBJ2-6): DAGVTQSPTHLIKTRGQQVTLRCSPKSGHDTVSWYQQALGQGPQFIFQYYEEEERQRGNFPDRFSGHQFPNYSSELNVNALLLGDSALYLCASSLRTGANVLTFGAGSRLTVL.

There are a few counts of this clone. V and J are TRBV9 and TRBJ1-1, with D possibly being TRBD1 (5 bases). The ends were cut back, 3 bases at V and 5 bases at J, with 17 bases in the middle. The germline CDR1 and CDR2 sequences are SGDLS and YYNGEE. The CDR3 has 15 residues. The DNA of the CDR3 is TGTGCCAGCAGCGCGGTCGCCCAGGGAGGTACTGAAGCTTTCTTT. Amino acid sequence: CASSAVAQGGTEAFF.

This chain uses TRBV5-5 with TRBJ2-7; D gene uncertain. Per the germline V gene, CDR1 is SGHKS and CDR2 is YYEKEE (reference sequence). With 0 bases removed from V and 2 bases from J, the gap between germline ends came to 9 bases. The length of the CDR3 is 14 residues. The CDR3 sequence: CASSLVSGAYEQYF. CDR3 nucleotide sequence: TGTGCCAGCAGCTTGGTATCTGGGGCCTACGAGCAGTACTTC. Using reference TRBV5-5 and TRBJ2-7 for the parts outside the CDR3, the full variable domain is DAGVTQSPTHLIKTRGQQVTLRCSPISGHKSVSWYQQVLGQGPQFIFQYYEKEERGRGNFPDRFSARQFPNYSSELNVNALLLGDSALYLCASSLVSGAYEQYFGPGTRLTVT.

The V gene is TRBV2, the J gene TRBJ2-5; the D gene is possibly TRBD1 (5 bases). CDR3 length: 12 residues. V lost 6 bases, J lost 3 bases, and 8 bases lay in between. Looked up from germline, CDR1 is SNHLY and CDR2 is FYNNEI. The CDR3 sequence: CASRAREETQYF. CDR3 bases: TGTGCCAGCAGGGCCAGGGAAGAGACCCAGTACTTC.

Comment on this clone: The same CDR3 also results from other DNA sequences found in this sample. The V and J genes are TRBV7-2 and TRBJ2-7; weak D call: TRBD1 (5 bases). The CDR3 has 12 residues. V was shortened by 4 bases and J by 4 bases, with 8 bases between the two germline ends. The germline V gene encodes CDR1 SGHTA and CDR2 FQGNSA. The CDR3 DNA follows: TGTGCCAGCAGCTCGCAGGGTTACGAGCAGTACTTC. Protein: CASSSQGYEQYF.

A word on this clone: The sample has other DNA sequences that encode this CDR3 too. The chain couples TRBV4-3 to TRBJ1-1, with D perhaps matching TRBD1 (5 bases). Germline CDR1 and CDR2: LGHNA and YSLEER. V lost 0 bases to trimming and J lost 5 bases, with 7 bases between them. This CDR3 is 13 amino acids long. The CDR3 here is CASSQEEGTEAFF. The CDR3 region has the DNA TGCGCCAGCAGCCAAGAAGAGGGGACTGAAGCTTTCTTT.

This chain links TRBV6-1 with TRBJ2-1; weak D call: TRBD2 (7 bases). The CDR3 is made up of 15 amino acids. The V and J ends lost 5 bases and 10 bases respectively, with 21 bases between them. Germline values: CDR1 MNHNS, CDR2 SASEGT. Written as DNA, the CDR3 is TGTGCCAGCAGTCTAAGGGGCGGGAGAGGGGGAGAGCAGTTCTTC. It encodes CASSLRGGRGGEQFF.

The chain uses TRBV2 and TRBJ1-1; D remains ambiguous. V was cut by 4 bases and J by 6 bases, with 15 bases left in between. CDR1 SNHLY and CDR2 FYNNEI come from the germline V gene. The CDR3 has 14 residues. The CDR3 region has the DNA TGTGCCAGCAGTGGAATTCTAGGTCGCGCTGAAGCTTTCTTT. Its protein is CASSGILGRAEAFF.

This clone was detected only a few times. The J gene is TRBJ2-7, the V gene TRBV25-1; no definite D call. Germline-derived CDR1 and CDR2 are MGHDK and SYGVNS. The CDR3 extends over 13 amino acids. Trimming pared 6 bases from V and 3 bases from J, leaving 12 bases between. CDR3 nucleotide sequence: TGTGCCAGCAGGATGGCAGGATACTACGAGCAGTACTTC. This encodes CASRMAGYYEQYF.

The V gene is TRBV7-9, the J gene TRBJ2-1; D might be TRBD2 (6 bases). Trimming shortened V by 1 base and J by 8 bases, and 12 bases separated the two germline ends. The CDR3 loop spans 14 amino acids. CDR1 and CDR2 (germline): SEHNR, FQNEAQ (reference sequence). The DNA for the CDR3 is TGTGCCAGCAGCTTAGGGCGGGATGGGGATGAGCAGTTCTTC. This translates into CASSLGRDGDEQFF.

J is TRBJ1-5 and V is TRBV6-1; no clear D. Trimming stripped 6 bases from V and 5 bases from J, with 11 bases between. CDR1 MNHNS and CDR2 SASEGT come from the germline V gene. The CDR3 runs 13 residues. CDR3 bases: TGTGCCAGCAGACGGGAGATAGATCAGCCCCAGCATTTT. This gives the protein CASRREIDQPQHF.

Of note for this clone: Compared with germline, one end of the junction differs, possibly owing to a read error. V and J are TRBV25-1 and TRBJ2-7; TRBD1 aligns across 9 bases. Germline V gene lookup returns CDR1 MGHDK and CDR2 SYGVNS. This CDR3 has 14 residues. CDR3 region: CASSEFTGTGFLWF. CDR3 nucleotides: TGTGCCAGCAGTGAATTTACCGGGACAGGGTTCCTCTGGTTC.

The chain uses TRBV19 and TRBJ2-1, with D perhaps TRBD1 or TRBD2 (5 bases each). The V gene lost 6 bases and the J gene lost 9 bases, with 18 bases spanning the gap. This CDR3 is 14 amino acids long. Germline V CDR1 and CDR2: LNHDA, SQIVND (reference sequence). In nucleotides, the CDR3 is TGTGCCAGTAGGGAGAGGGGCTCCCTCAGTGAGCAGTTCTTC. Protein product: CASRERGSLSEQFF.